This section outlines one T cell receptor beta chain sequence together with its context. Its antigen remains unknown. This record belongs to a study of Ad26.COV2.S vaccination and SARS-CoV-2 variants. Study conclusions and caveats: Vaccinees showed greater spike-specific TCR breadth than placebo recipients. In vaccinated individuals, spike-specific CD8+ and CD4+ T cell responses reportedly displayed substantial breadth. Analytic work on TCR breadth and depth might have understated the full extent of total T cell responses.

Germline V CDR1 and CDR2: MNHEY, SMNVEV (reference sequence). This CDR3 comprises 16 residues. J gave up 9 bases and V 8 bases, and 17 bases lay outside the gene matches. Repertoires were generated with immunoSEQ multiplex PCR, while TCRdb's copy carries only in-frame clones and drops some. The sample lists hundreds of thousands of clones, approximately 90% occurring once. This sample comprised peripheral blood, obtained after recovery from COVID-19. This TCR was recovered from a human donor who had recovered from COVID-19. This chain uses TRBV27 with TRBJ1-5; 9 nucleotides align to TRBD1. As DNA, the CDR3 is TGTGCCAGCGGCCCCCCCGGGACAGGGAAAGTTGGGCCCCAGCATTTT. Translation gives CASGPPGTGKVGPQHF.